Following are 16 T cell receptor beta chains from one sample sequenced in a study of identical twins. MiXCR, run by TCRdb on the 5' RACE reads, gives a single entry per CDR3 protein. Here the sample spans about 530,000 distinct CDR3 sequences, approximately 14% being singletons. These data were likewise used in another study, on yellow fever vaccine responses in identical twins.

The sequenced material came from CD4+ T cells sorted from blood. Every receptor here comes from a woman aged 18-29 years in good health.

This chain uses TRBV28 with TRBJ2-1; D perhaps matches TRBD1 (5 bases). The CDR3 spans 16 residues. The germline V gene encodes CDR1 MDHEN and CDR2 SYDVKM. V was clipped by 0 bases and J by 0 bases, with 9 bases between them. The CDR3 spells CASSLWGQGSYNEQFF. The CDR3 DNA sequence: TGTGCCAGCAGTTTATGGGGGCAGGGCTCCTACAATGAGCAGTTCTTC. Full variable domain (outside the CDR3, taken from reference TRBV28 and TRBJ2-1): DVKVTQSSRYLVKRTGEKVFLECVQDMDHENMFWYRQDPGLGLRLIYFSYDVKMKEKGDIPEGYSVSREKKERFSLILESASTNQTSMYLCASSLWGQGSYNEQFFGPGTRLTVL.

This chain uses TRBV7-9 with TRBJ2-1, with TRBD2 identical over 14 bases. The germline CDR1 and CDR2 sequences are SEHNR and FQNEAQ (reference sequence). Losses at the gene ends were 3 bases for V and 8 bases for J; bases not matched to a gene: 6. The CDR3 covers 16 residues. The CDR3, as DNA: TGTGCCAGCAGCTTGAGGGGACTAGCGGGGGCGTATGAGCAGTTCTTC. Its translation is CASSLRGLAGAYEQFF.

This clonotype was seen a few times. The CDR3 here is CASSELGQINEQFF. In nucleotides, the CDR3 is TGTGCCAGCAGTGAATTGGGACAAATCAATGAGCAGTTCTTC. J is TRBJ2-1 and V is TRBV2; weak D call: TRBD1 (6 bases). The germline V gene has CDR1 SNHLY and CDR2 FYNNEI. Trimming took off 2 bases at V and 6 bases at J, with 11 bases between the two ends. The CDR3 has 14 residues.

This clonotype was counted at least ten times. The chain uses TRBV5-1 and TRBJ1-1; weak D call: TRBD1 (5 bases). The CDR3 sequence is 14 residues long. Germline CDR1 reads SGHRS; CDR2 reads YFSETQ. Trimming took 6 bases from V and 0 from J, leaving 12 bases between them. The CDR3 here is CASKPGGVNTEAFF. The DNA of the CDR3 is TGCGCCAGCAAACCCGGGGGGGTGAACACTGAAGCTTTCTTT.

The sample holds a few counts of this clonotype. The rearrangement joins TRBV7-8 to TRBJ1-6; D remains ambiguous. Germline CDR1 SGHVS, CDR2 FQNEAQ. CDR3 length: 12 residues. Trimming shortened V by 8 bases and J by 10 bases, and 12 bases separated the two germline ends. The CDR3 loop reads CASAEGNSPLHF. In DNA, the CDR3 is TGTGCCAGCGCTGAGGGTAACTCACCCCTCCACTTT.

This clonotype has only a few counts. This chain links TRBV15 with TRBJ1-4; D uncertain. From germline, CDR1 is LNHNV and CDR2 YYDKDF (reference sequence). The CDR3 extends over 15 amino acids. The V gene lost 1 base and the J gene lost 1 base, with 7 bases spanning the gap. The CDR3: CATSRAGVTNEKLFF. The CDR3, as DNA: TGTGCCACCAGCAGAGCGGGTGTAACTAATGAAAAACTGTTTTTT.

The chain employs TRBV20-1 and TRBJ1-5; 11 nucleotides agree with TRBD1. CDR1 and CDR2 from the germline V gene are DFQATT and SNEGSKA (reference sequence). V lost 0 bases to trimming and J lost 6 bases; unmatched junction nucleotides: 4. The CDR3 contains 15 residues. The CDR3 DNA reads TGCAGTGCTAGAGATGGACAGGGGGCTAGTCAGCCCCAGCATTTT. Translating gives CSARDGQGASQPQHF.

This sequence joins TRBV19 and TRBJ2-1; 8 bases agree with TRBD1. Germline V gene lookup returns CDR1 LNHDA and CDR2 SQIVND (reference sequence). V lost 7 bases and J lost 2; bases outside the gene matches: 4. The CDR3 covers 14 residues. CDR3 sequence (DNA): TGTGCCAGTACCCGGACAGGGCCCTACAATGAGCAGTTCTTC. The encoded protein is CASTRTGPYNEQFF.

CDR3 sequence reads: CASRRFTGDEQFF. The CDR3 DNA reads TGTGCCAGCAGACGCTTTACAGGCGATGAGCAGTTCTTC. This chain links TRBV12-3 or TRBV12-4 with TRBJ2-1; the D gene is possibly TRBD1 (5 bases). The V gene lost 6 bases and the J gene lost 8 bases, with 14 bases spanning the gap. The CDR3 is made up of 13 amino acids.

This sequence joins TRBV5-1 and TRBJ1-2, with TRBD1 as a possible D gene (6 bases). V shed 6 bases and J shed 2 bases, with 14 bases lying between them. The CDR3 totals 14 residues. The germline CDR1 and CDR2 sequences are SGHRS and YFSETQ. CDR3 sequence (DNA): TGCGCCAGCATGGTTGCCGGGACAAACTATGGCTACACCTTC. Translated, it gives CASMVAGTNYGYTF.

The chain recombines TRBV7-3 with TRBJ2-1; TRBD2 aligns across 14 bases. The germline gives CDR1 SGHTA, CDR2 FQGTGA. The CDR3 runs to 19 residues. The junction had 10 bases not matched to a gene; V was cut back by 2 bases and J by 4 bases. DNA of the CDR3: TGTGCCAGCAGCTTAGAGGGACTAGCGGGAGTAAGTAATTACAATGAGCAGTTCTTC. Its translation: CASSLEGLAGVSNYNEQFF.

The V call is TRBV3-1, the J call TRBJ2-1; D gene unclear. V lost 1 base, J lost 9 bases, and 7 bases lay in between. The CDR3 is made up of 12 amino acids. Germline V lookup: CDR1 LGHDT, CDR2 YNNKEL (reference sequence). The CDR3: CASSQGWSEQFF. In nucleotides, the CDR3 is TGTGCCAGCAGCCAAGGGTGGAGTGAGCAGTTCTTC.

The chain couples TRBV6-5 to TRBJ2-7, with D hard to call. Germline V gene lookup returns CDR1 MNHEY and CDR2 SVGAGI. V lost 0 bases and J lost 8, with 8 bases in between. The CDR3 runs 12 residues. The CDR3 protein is CASSYSGAQQYF. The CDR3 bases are TGTGCCAGCAGTTACTCGGGCGCCCAGCAGTACTTC.

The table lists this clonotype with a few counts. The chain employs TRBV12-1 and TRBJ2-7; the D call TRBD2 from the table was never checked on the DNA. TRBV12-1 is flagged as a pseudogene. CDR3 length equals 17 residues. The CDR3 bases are TGTGCCAGCAGTAAAGGACTAGCGGGAGGGCCGCGGAGCGAGCAGTACTTC. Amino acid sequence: CASSKGLAGGPRSEQYF.

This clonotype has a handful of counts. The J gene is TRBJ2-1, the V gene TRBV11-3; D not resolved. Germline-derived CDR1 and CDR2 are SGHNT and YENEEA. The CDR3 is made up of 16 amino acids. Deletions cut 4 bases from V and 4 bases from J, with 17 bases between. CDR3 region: CASSSRLAVGYNEQFF. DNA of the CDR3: TGTGCCAGCAGCTCACGACTGGCCGTGGGGTACAATGAGCAGTTCTTC.

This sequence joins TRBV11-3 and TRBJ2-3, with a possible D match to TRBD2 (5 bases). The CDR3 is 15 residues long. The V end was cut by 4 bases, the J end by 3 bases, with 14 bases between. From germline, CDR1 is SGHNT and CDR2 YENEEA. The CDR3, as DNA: TGTGCCAGCAGCTCTAAAACGGGGTCGACAGATACGCAGTATTTT. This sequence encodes CASSSKTGSTDTQYF.